This T cell receptor (beta chain) was documented in a study of cytomegalovirus exposure and HLA in healthy donors. Study-wide context: The Caucasian-associated ancestry cluster held over 80% of roughly 400 genotyped donors. General study findings and limits: A later analysis showed that HLA-associated TCR beta chains had undergone more clonal expansion than equally common others. In a later analysis, CMV-associated beta chains were mostly HLA-associated, it appeared. Excluded were some V segments that proved indistinguishable, including TRBV6-2 and TRBV6-3.

Unmatched junction bases numbered 16, after V lost 5 bases and J lost 6 bases. Per germline, CDR1 GTSNPN and CDR2 SVGIG (reference sequence). The CDR3 consists of 16 residues. PCR was performed using 60 Vbeta and 13 Jbeta primers. Sequencing used immunoSEQ multiplex PCR; TCRdb keeps in-frame clones, though not all of them. The sample shows over 100,000 clones, about three quarters of them seen only once. About this clone: What it binds is not known.

Sequencing was done on a sample of PBMCs. The rearrangement joins TRBV30 to TRBJ2-1; the match to TRBD1 covers 7 bases. The sequence derives from a female donor in good health and CMV-seronegative. DNA for the CDR3: TGTGCCTGGGGTCAATTACAGGGGCGATATCTCAATGAGCAGTTCTTC. Translation: CAWGQLQGRYLNEQFF.